The clone carrying this T cell receptor (beta chain) has a handful of counts. The CDR3 has 17 residues. V shed 6 bases and J 4 bases; nucleotides not matched to a gene: 11. The sample comes from a study of patients and donors after allogeneic stem cell transplantation. In TCRdb, the RT-PCR reads were re-called with MiXCR into one record per CDR3 protein. The table includes approximately 430,000 distinct CDR3 sequences, approximately 16% detected once. The source material was blood, either unsorted or a sorted T cell fraction (not recorded which). This clonotype was obtained from a human donor who was either an allogeneic HSCT recipient or a stem cell or donor lymphocyte infusion donor (not recorded which). It is not recorded whose cells these are; they may come from a transplant donor. V usage is TRBV12-3 or TRBV12-4 and J usage is TRBJ2-2; 10 positions agree with TRBD2. This CDR3 reads CASSTQGAGGITGELFF. As DNA, the CDR3 is TGTGCCAGCAGCACCCAGGGAGCGGGAGGGATCACCGGGGAGCTGTTTTTT.